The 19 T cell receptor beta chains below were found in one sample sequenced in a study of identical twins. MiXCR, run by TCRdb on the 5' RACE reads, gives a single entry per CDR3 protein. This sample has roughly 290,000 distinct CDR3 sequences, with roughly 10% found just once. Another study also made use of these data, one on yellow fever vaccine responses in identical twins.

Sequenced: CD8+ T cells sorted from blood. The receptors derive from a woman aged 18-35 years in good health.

The DNA for the CDR3 is TGCAGCGTTGAAGGAGGCAGGGTGGACACCATATATTTT. This gives the protein CSVEGGRVDTIYF. The rearrangement links TRBV29-1 to TRBJ1-3; a possible D gene is TRBD1 (5 bases). The CDR3 is 13 residues long. Trimming removed 1 base at V and 8 bases at J, with 12 bases between. Looked up from germline, CDR1 is SQVTM and CDR2 is ANQGSEA.

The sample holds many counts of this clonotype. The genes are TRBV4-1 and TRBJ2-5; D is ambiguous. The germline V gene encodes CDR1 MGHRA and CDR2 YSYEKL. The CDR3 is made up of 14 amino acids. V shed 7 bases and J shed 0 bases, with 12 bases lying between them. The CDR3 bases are TGCGCCAGCACCTCAGGACGGCACCAAGAGACCCAGTACTTC. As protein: CASTSGRHQETQYF.

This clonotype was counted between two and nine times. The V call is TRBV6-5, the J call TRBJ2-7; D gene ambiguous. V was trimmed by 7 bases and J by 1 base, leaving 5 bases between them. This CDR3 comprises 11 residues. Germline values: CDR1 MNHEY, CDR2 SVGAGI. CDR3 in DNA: TGTGCCAGCATGTATTCCTACGAGCAGTACTTC. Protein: CASMYSYEQYF.

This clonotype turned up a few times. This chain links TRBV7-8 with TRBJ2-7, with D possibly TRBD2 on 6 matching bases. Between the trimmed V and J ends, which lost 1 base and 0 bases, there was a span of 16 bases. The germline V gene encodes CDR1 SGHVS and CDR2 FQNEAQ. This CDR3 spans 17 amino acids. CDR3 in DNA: TGTGCCAGCAGCTTAGTTGGATGGGGGGAAGGCTCCTACGAGCAGTACTTC. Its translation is CASSLVGWGEGSYEQYF. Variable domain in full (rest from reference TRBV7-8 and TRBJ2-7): GAGVSQSPRYKVAKRGQDVALRCDPISGHVSLFWYQQALGQGPEFLTYFQNEAQLDKSGLPSDRFFAERPEGSVSTLKIQRTQQEDSAVYLCASSLVGWGEGSYEQYFGPGTRLTVT.

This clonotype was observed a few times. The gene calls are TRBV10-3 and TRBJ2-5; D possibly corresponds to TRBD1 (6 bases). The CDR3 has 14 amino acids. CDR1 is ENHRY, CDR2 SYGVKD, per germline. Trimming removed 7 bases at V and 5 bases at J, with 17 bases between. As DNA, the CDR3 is TGTGCCATCAAGGGGGTAGGCCCAGGGGAGACCCAGTACTTC. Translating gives CAIKGVGPGETQYF.

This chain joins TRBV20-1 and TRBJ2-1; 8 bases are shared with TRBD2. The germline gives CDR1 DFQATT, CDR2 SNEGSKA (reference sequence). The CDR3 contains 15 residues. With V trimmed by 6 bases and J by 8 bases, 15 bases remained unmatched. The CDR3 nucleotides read TGCAGTGCAGACGTCGGGGGGGCCAAGGGCTATGAGCAGTTCTTC. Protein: CSADVGGAKGYEQFF.

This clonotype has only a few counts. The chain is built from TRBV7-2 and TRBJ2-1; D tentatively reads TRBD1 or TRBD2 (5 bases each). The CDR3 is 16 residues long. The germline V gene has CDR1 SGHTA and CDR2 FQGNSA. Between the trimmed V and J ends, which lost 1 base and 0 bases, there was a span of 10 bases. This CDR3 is CASSLVGTSSYNEQFF. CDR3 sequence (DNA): TGTGCCAGCAGCTTAGTCGGGACCAGCTCCTACAATGAGCAGTTCTTC.

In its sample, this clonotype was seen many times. The CDR3 is CASSLGGLYGYTF. The CDR3 region has the DNA TGTGCCAGCAGTTTGGGCGGACTCTATGGCTACACCTTC. The V gene is TRBV12-3 or TRBV12-4, the J gene TRBJ1-2; no clear D. CDR3 length equals 13 residues. Trimming pared 3 bases from V and 4 bases from J, leaving 9 bases between.

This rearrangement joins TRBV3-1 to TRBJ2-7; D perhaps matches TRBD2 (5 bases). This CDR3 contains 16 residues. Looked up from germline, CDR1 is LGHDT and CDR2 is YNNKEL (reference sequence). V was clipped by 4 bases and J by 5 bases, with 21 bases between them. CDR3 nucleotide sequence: TGTGCCAGCAGCCGGTTCCGGCGGGCGGCTTTGAACGAGCAGTACTTC. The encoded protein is CASSRFRRAALNEQYF.

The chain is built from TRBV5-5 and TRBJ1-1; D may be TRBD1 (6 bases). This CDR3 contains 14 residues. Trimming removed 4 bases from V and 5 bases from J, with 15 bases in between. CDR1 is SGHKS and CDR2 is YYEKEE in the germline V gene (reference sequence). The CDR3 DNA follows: TGTGCCAGCAGCGCCGTGGGGGGCGAAACTGAAGCTTTCTTT. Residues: CASSAVGGETEAFF.

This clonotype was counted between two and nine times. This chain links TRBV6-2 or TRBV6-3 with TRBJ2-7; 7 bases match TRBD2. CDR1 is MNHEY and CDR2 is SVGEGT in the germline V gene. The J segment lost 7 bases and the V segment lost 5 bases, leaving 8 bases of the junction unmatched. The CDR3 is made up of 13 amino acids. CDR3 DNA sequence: TGTGCCAGCAGTCAAGGCGAAGCGGGAGAGCAGTACTTC. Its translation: CASSQGEAGEQYF.

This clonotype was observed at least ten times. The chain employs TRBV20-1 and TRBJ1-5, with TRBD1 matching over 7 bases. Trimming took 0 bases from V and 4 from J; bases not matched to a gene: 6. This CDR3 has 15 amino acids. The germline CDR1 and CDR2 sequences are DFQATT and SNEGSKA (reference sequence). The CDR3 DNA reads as TGCAGTGCTAGAGACTCAGGGACAGAGAATCAGCCCCAGCATTTT. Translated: CSARDSGTENQPQHF.

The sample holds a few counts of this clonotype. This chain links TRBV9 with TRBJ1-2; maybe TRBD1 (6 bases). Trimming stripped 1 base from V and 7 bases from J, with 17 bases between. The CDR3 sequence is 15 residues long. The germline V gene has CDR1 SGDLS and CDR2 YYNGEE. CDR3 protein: CASSVTGTSDSGYTF. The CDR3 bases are TGTGCCAGCAGCGTAACAGGGACGTCCGATTCTGGCTACACCTTC.

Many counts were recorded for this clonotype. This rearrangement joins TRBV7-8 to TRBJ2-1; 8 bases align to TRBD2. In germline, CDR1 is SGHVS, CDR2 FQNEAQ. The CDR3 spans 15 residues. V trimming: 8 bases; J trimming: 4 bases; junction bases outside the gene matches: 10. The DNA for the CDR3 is TGTGCCAGCGTACTAGCGGTGATTAGTTACAATGAGCAGTTCTTC. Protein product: CASVLAVISYNEQFF.

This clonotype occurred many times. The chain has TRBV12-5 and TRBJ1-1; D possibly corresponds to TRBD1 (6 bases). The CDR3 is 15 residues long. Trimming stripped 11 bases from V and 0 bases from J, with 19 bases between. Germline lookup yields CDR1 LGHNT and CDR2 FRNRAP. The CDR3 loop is CAYSKQGHLNTEAFF. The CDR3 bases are TGTGCTTATTCGAAGCAGGGACACCTGAACACTGAAGCTTTCTTT. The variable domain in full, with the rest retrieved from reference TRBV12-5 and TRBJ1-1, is DARVTQTPRHKVTEMGQEVTMRCQPILGHNTVFWYRQTMMQGLELLAYFRNRAPLDDSGMPKDRFSAEMPDATLATLKIQPSEPRDSAVYFCAYSKQGHLNTEAFFGQGTRLTVV.

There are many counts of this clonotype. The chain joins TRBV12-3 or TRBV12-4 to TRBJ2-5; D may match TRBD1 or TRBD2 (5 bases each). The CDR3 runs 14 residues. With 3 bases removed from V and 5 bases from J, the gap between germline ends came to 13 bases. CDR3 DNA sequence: TGTGCCAGCAGTTTGACCGGGGCGACGGAGACCCAGTACTTC. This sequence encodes CASSLTGATETQYF.

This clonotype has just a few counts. In DNA form, the CDR3 reads TGTGCCAGCAGTTTGGAGGATAGCGGGGGTTTAGAGACCCAGTACTTC. It specifies CASSLEDSGGLETQYF. This sequence joins TRBV12-3 or TRBV12-4 and TRBJ2-5, with 9 bases identical to TRBD2. The CDR3 is made up of 16 amino acids. V lost 3 bases, J lost 4 bases, and 9 bases stayed unmatched.

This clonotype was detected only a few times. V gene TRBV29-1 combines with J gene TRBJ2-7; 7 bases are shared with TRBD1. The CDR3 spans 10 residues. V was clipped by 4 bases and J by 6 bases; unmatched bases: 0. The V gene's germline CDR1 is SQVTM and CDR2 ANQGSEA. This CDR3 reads CSVGDSEQYF. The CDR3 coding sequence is TGCAGCGTTGGGGACAGCGAGCAGTACTTC.

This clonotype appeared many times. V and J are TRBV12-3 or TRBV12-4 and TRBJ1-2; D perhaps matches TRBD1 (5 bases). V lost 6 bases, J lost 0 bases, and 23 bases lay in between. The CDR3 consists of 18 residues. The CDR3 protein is CASRRMIGTEDSNYGYTF. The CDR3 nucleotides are TGTGCCAGCAGGAGAATGATTGGGACCGAGGATTCTAACTATGGCTACACCTTC.